This T cell receptor (beta chain) was captured in a study of T cell repertoires in cytomegalovirus infection. Overall study context: Recently identified HLA-C-restricted CMV epitopes were among the peptides used.

About this clonotype: Its matching antigen is unknown.

Via MiXCR, TCRdb re-called the reads, giving one row per CDR3 protein. The sample consists of about 890,000 distinct CDR3 sequences, roughly 31% of them appearing once. This clonotype was obtained from a human donor in good health (CMV status not recorded). Some clones in this sample may be carry-over from other donors' samples. Sequences were derived from cultured CD8+ T cells from PBMCs, sampled from culture after CMV antigen stimulation.

Here the CDR3 reads CASRERYEQYF. DNA for the CDR3: TGCGCCAGTCGCGAACGCTACGAGCAGTACTTC. The chain recombines TRBV5-1 with TRBJ2-7; D unresolved. This CDR3 contains 11 residues. The V gene lost 8 bases and the J gene lost 3 bases, with 9 bases spanning the gap. Germline CDR1 reads SGHRS; CDR2 reads YFSETQ.